Listed here is a single TCR beta chain. Its antigen is undetermined. The sample's treatment: oral pan-JAK inhibitor, 5-10 mg twice daily. Specimens obtained from alopecia areata patients comprised lesional scalp punch biopsies and peripheral blood. This entry is derived from a study of CD8+ T cells in alopecia areata. Whole-study context: Among treated patients, oral tofacitinib was administered at 5 to 10 mg twice daily.

Study outcomes and limitations: Many expanded lesional clones persisted in scalp and blood during tofacitinib treatment.

CDR1 and CDR2 (germline): SGHAT, FQNNGV. The CDR3 contains 15 residues. The trim removed 3 bases at V and 5 bases at J, leaving 4 bases unmatched. Following extraction, RNA underwent reverse transcription to cDNA, which served as the sequencing template. The table came from immunoSEQ multiplex PCR; TCRdb's copy has only in-frame clones and leaves some out. The repertoire holds 200,000 or so clones, with approximately 47% as singletons. The chain joins TRBV11-2 to TRBJ2-2, with 9 bases fitting TRBD1. The sequence came from a human donor with alopecia areata. The specimen comprised CD4+ T cells sorted from blood, sampled at approximately week 36, from a patient treated with tofacitinib. For the CDR3, the DNA is TGTGCCAGCAGCTTTTCGACAGGGGGTACCGGGGAGCTGTTTTTT. Its protein product is CASSFSTGGTGELFF.